This T cell receptor (beta chain) was obtained from a study of blood T cell repertoires in COVID-19. Study background: From the United States, Italy and Spain came samples of acute and convalescent COVID-19. PBMCs, B-cell-depleted T cells, or T cells provided the cDNA or gDNA that made up the material.

Germline CDR1 SGHAT, CDR2 FQNNGV. Ends included, the CDR3 has 14 residues. Method: immunoSEQ multiplex PCR; TCRdb's copy keeps in-frame clones and lacks some. The table has about 48,000 clones, 80% to 90% seen once. Patients from Seattle were sampled longitudinally, starting during active infection. This clone was observed a single time. The DNA is omitted, as the CDR3 cannot be located on it reliably, and the CDR3 follows TCRdb's listing. The sequence was collected from a woman older than 75 with COVID-19, enrolled during active disease. The sequencing input was peripheral blood. The chain employs TRBV11-2 and TRBJ2-7; the table names TRBD2, a call not compared with the DNA. CDR3 amino acids: CASSLVGSGSWKYF.